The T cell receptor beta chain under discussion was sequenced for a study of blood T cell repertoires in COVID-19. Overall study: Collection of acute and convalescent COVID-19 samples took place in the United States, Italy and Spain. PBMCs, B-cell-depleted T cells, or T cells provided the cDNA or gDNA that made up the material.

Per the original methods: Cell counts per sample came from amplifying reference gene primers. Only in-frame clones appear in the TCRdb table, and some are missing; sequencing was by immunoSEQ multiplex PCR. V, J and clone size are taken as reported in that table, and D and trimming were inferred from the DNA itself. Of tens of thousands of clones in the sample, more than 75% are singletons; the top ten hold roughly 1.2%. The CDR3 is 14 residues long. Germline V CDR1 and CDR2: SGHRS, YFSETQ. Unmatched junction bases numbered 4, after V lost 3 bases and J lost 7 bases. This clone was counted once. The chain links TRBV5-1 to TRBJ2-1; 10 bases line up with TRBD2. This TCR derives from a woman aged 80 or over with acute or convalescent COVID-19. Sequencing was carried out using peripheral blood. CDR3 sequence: CASSSSGGGNEQFF. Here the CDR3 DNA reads TGCGCCAGCAGCTCTAGCGGGGGCGGGAATGAGCAGTTCTTC.